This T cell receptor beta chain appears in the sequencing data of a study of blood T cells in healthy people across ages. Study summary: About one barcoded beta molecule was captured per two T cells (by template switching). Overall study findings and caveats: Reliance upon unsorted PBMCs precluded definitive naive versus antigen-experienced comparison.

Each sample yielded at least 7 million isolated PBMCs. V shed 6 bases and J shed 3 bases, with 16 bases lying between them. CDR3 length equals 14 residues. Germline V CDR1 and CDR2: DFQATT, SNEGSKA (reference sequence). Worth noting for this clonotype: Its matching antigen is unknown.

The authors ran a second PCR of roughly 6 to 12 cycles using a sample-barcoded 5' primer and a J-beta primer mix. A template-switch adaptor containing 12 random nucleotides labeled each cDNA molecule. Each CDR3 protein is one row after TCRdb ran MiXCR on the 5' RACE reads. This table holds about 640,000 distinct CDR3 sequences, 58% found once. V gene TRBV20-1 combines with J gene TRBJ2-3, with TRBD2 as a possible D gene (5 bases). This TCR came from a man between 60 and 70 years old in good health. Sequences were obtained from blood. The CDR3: CSAPPDGNTDTQYF. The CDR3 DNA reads TGCAGTGCCCCCCCGGACGGGAATACAGATACGCAGTATTTT.